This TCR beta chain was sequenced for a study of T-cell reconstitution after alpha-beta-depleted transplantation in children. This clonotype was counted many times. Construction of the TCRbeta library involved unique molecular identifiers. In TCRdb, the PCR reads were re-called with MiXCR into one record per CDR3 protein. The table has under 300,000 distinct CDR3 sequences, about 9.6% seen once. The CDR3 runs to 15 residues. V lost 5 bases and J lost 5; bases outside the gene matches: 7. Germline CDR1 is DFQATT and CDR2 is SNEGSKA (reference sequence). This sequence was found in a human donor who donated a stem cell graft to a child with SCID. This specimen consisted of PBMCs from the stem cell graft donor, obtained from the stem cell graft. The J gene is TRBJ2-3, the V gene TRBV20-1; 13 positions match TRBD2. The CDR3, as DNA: TGCAGTGCTGCACTAGCGGGGGGGTCGGGAGATACGCAGTATTTT. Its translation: CSAALAGGSGDTQYF.